Below, one TCR beta chain is given with its context. Its specificity is unknown. The CDR3 totals 16 residues. The V gene's germline CDR1 is PRHDT and CDR2 FYEKMQ (reference sequence). The J segment lost 4 bases and the V segment lost 5 bases, leaving 9 bases of the junction unmatched. The source of the sample is a study of cytomegalovirus exposure and HLA in healthy donors. The overall study: The roughly 120 validation repertoires, a later analysis reported, used the same platform as the 550 to 800 first-cohort repertoires.

Clones were sequenced by immunoSEQ multiplex PCR, and TCRdb holds only the in-frame ones, with some missing. The data contain 110,000 or so clones, about 83% of them singletons. Study-level results: As confirmed in vitro, a few CMV-associated chains were specific for CMV antigens. Associated with cytomegalovirus, according to the listing, were 170 or so TCR beta chains.

The clonotype comes from a man aged 18 to 29 in good health and CMV-seronegative. This chain links TRBV13 with TRBJ2-2; 8 bases fit TRBD1. Material for sequencing was PBMCs. CDR3 nucleotide sequence: TGTGCCAGCAGCCCCGGCAGGGGGCCGAGCACCGGGGAGCTGTTTTTT. Residues: CASSPGRGPSTGELFF. Using reference TRBV13 and TRBJ2-2 for the parts outside the CDR3, the full variable domain is AAGVIQSPRHLIKEKRETATLKCYPIPRHDTVYWYQQGPGQDPQFLISFYEKMQSDKGSIPDRFSAQQFSDYHSELNMSSLELGDSALYFCASSPGRGPSTGELFFGEGSRLTVL.